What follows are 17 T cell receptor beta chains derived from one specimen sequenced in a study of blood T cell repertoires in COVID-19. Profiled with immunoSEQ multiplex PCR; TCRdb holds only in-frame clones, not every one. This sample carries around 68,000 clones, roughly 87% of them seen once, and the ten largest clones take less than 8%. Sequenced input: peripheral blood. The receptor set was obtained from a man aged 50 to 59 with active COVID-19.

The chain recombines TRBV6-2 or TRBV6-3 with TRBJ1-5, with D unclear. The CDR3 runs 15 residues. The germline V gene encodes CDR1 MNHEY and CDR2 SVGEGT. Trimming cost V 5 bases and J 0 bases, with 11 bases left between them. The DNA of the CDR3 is TGTGCCAGCAGTACCGGGATCCATAGCAATCAGCCCCAGCATTTT. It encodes CASSTGIHSNQPQHF.

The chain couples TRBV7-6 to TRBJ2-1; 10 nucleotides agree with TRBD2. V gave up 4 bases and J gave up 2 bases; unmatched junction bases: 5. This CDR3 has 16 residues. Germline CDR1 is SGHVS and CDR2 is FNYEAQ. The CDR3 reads CASSSALAGAYNEQFF. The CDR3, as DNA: TGTGCCAGCAGCTCAGCTCTAGCGGGGGCCTACAATGAGCAGTTCTTC.

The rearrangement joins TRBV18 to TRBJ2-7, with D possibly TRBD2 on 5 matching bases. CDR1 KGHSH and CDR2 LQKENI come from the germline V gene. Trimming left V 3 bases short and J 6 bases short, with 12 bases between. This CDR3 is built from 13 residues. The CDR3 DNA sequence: TGTGCCAGCTCACCGACGAGGGATTTCGAGCAGTACTTC. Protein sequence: CASSPTRDFEQYF.

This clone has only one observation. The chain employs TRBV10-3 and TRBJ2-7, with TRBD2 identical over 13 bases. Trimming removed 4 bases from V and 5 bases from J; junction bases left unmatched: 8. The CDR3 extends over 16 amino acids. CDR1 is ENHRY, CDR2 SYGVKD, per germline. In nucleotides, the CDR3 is TGTGCCATCAGTGTGGGACTAGCGGGATCTAACGACGAGCAGTACTTC. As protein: CAISVGLAGSNDEQYF.

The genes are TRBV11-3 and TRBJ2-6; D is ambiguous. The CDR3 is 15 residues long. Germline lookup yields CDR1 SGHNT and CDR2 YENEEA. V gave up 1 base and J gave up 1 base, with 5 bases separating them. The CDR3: CASSLGNSGANVLTF. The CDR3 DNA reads TGTGCCAGCAGCTTAGGTAATTCTGGGGCCAACGTCCTGACTTTC. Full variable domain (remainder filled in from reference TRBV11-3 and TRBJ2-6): EAGVVQSPRYKIIEKKQPVAFWCNPISGHNTLYWYLQNLGQGPELLIRYENEEAVDDSQLPKDRFSAERLKGVDSTLKIQPAELGDSAVYLCASSLGNSGANVLTFGAGSRLTVL.

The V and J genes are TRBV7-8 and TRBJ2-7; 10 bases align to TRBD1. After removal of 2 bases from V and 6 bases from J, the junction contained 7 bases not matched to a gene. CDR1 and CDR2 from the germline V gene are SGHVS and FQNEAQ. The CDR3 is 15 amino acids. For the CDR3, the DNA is TGTGCCAGCAGCTTAACCGGGACAGGGGCCCTCGAGCAGTACTTC. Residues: CASSLTGTGALEQYF.

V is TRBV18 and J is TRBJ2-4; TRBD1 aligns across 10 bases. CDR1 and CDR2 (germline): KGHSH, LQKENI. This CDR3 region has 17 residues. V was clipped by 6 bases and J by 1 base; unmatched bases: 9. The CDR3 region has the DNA TGTGCCAGCTCCCCGCCAGGGGGACAGGGGGCCAAAAACATTCAGTACTTC. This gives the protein CASSPPGGQGAKNIQYF.

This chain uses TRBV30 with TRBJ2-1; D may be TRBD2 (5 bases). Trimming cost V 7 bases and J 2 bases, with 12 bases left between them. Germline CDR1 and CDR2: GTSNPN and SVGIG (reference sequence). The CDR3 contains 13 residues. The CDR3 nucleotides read TGTGCCTTAGCAGTCGGGGCCTACAATGAGCAGTTCTTC. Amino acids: CALAVGAYNEQFF. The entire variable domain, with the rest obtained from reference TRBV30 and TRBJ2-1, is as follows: SQTIHQWPATLVQPVGSPLSLECTVEGTSNPNLYWYRQAAGRGLQLLFYSVGIGQISSEVPQNLSASRPQDRQFILSSKKLLLSDSGFYLCALAVGAYNEQFFGPGTRLTVL.

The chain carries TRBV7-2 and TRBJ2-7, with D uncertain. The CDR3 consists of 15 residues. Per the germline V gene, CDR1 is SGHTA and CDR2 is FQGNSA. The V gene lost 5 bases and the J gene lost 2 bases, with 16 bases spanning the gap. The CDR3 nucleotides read TGTGCCAGCAGCCTAAACAGCAACCCCACCTACGAGCAGTACTTC. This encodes CASSLNSNPTYEQYF.

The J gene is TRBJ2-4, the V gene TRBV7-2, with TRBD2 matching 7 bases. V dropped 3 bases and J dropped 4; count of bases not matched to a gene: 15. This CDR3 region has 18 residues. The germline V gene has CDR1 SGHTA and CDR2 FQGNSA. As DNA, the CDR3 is TGTGCCAGCAGCTTTTGGGGAGGGAGCCGAGGGACTAAAAACATTCAGTACTTC. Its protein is CASSFWGGSRGTKNIQYF.

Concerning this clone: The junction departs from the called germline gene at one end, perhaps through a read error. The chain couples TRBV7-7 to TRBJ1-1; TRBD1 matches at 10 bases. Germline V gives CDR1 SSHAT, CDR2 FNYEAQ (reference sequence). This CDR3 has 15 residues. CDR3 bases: TGTGCTAGCAGCGCCGGGACAGGGGACATCACTGAAGCTTTCTTT. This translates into CASSAGTGDITEAFF.

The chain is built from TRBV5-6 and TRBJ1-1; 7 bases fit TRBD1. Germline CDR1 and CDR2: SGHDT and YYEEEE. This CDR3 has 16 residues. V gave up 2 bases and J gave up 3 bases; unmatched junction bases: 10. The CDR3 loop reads CASSLNRGGYDTEAFF. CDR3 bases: TGTGCCAGCAGCTTAAACAGGGGAGGATACGACACTGAAGCTTTCTTT.

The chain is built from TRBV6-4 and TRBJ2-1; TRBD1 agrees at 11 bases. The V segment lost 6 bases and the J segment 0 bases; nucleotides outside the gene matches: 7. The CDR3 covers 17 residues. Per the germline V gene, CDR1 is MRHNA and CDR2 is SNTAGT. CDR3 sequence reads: CASSRTGGSFSYNEQFF. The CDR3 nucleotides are TGTGCCAGCAGCCGGACAGGGGGCTCTTTCTCCTACAATGAGCAGTTCTTC.

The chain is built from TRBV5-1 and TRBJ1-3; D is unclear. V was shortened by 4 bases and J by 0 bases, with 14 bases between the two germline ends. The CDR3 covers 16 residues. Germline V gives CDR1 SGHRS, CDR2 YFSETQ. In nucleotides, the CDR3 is TGCGCCAGCAGCCCGGGAACCGAGAGCTCTGGAAACACCATATATTTT. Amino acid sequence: CASSPGTESSGNTIYF. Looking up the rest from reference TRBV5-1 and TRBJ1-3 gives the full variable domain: KAGVTQTPRYLIKTRGQQVTLSCSPISGHRSVSWYQQTPGQGLQFLFEYFSETQRNKGNFPGRFSGRQFSNSRSEMNVSTLELGDSALYLCASSPGTESSGNTIYFGEGSWLTVV.

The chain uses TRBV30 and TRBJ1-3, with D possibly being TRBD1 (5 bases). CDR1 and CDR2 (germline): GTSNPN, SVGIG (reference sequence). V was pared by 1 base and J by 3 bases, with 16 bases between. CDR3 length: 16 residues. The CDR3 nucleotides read TGTGCCTGGAGTGGGGGCCAGGATTTCCGTGGAAACACCATATATTTT. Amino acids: CAWSGGQDFRGNTIYF.

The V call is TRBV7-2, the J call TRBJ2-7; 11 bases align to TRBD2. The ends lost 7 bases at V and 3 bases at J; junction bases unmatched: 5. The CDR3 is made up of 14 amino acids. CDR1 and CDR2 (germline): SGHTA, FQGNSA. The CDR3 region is CASIETSGIYEQYF. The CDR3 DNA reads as TGTGCCAGCATCGAGACTAGCGGGATCTACGAGCAGTACTTC.

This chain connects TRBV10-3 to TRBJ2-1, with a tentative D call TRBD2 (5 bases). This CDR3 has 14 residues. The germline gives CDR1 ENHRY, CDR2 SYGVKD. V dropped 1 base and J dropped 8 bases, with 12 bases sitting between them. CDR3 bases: TGTGCCATCAGTGAGTTACAGAGGGTAGATGAGCAGTTCTTC. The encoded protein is CAISELQRVDEQFF.